This passage covers 18 T cell receptor beta chains from one sample sequenced in a study of blood T cells in healthy people across ages. The second PCR ran about 6 to 12 cycles with a sample-barcoded 5' primer and J-beta primers. From the 5' RACE reads, TCRdb called clonotypes with MiXCR, one entry per CDR3 protein. Found here are roughly 800,000 distinct CDR3 sequences, 58% of them singletons; the top ten hold around 22%. Sequenced sample: blood. The source of these receptors is a man aged 25 to 40 in good health.

The genes are TRBV29-1 and TRBJ1-2; D might be TRBD1 (5 bases). This CDR3 is 12 amino acids long. V lost 6 bases and J 8 bases, leaving 16 bases between the germline ends. CDR1 and CDR2 (germline): SQVTM, ANQGSEA. CDR3 nucleotide sequence: TGCAGCGTGACCGGGGGAGAGGGCGGCTACACCTTC. Translated, it gives CSVTGGEGGYTF. Variable domain in full (rest from reference TRBV29-1 and TRBJ1-2): SAVISQKPSRDICQRGTSLTIQCQVDSQVTMMFWYRQQPGQSLTLIATANQGSEATYESGFVIDKFPISRPNLTFSTLTVSNMSPEDSSIYLCSVTGGEGGYTFGSGTRLTVV.

The gene calls are TRBV20-1 and TRBJ2-7, with TRBD2 matching over 10 bases. Germline loops: CDR1 DFQATT, CDR2 SNEGSKA (reference sequence). The trim removed 1 base at V and 1 base at J, leaving 10 bases unmatched. The CDR3 loop spans 17 amino acids. This CDR3 is CSARAYKLAGLSYEQYF. The CDR3 DNA reads TGCAGTGCTAGAGCGTACAAACTAGCGGGATTGTCCTACGAGCAGTACTTC.

In nucleotides, the CDR3 is TGTGCCAGCTCACCGGTAGTGGACAGAGAGACCCAGTACTTC. Protein sequence: CASSPVVDRETQYF. This sequence joins TRBV18 and TRBJ2-5, with D perhaps TRBD1 (6 bases). The germline V gene has CDR1 KGHSH and CDR2 LQKENI. V was trimmed by 3 bases and J by 4 bases, leaving 12 bases between them. The CDR3 is 14 residues long.

Many counts were recorded for this clonotype. V usage is TRBV9 and J usage is TRBJ2-3, with no clear D. Germline V gives CDR1 SGDLS, CDR2 YYNGEE. Deletions cut 0 bases from V and 6 bases from J, with 5 bases between. This CDR3 is 12 amino acids long. CDR3 amino acids: CASSVGRDTQYF. The DNA for the CDR3 is TGTGCCAGCAGCGTAGGTCGGGATACGCAGTATTTT.

The chain couples TRBV12-3 or TRBV12-4 to TRBJ2-5; tentatively, D is TRBD1 (6 bases). The V end was cut by 6 bases, the J end by 2 bases, with 16 bases between. This CDR3 comprises 15 residues. The CDR3 spells CASRLLNRAQETQYF. The CDR3 nucleotides read TGTGCCAGCAGACTGCTCAACAGGGCACAAGAGACCCAGTACTTC.

The V gene is TRBV7-8, the J gene TRBJ2-2; D assignment may be TRBD1 or TRBD2 (5 bases each). Between the trimmed V and J ends, which lost 4 bases and 6 bases, there was a span of 18 bases. Germline V gene lookup returns CDR1 SGHVS and CDR2 FQNEAQ. This CDR3 comprises 16 residues. The CDR3 spells CASSSVSYGTSGELFF. The DNA of the CDR3 is TGTGCCAGCAGCTCAGTTTCCTACGGGACCTCCGGGGAGCTGTTTTTT.

This clonotype occurred a few times. This sequence joins TRBV29-1 and TRBJ2-1; 11 nucleotides match TRBD2. The CDR3 extends over 14 amino acids. Germline V CDR1 and CDR2: SQVTM, ANQGSEA. The J segment lost 4 bases and the V segment lost 4 bases, leaving 3 bases of the junction unmatched. The CDR3 loop reads CSVAGTSGYNEQFF. For the CDR3, the DNA is TGCAGCGTTGCCGGGACTAGCGGATACAATGAGCAGTTCTTC.

The chain uses TRBV12-3 or TRBV12-4 and TRBJ1-1; D uncertain. The V gene lost 1 base and the J gene lost 0 bases, with 6 bases spanning the gap. The CDR3 has 14 amino acids. CDR3 residues: CASSLGEMNTEAFF. Written as DNA, the CDR3 is TGTGCCAGCAGTTTAGGGGAAATGAACACTGAAGCTTTCTTT.

In its sample, this clonotype was seen once. The J gene is TRBJ2-2, the V gene TRBV20-1, with unresolved D. The CDR3 runs to 12 residues. With 6 bases removed from V and 4 bases from J, the gap between germline ends came to 9 bases. Germline V gives CDR1 DFQATT, CDR2 SNEGSKA (reference sequence). CDR3 residues: CSAPKGTGELFF. CDR3 sequence (DNA): TGCAGTGCCCCGAAGGGCACCGGGGAGCTGTTTTTT.

This clonotype was counted between two and nine times. This sequence joins TRBV6-6 and TRBJ2-1, with 9 bases that match TRBD2. Germline lookup yields CDR1 MNHNY and CDR2 SVGAGI (reference sequence). V gave up 0 bases and J gave up 3 bases; unmatched junction bases: 6. This CDR3 has 17 residues. The CDR3, as DNA: TGTGCCAGCAGTTACTCCCCAGCGGGGGGAATCTACAATGAGCAGTTCTTC. The encoded protein is CASSYSPAGGIYNEQFF.

The chain has TRBV11-2 and TRBJ2-5, with D maybe TRBD1 (6 bases). Trimming removed 7 bases at V and 5 bases at J, with 20 bases between. This CDR3 contains 15 residues. Germline V CDR1 and CDR2: SGHAT, FQNNGV. The DNA for the CDR3 is TGTGCCAGCACCCTAACGCTACAGGGAATGGAGACCCAGTACTTC. As protein: CASTLTLQGMETQYF. Based on the CDR3 plus reference TRBV11-2 and TRBJ2-5, the full variable domain is EAGVAQSPRYKIIEKRQSVAFWCNPISGHATLYWYQQILGQGPKLLIQFQNNGVVDDSQLPKDRFSAERLKGVDSTLKIQPAKLEDSAVYLCASTLTLQGMETQYFGPGTRLLVL.

This rearrangement joins TRBV12-3 or TRBV12-4 to TRBJ2-5, with 8 bases fitting TRBD2. The DNA end is a closer match to TRBJ2-7, so the J assignment may be wrong. The CDR3 sequence is 14 residues long. This CDR3 reads CASSNDGLAGEQYF. The DNA for the CDR3 is TGTGCCAGCAGTAACGACGGACTAGCCGGCGAGCAGTACTTC.

This rearrangement joins TRBV29-1 to TRBJ2-7, with 8 bases aligning to TRBD1. CDR1 and CDR2 from the germline V gene are SQVTM and ANQGSEA. The CDR3 totals 16 residues. Trimming removed 6 bases from V and 1 base from J; junction bases left unmatched: 14. This chain's CDR3 is CSVVPGTGEWSYEQYF. The DNA of the CDR3 is TGCAGCGTGGTCCCGGGGACAGGTGAATGGTCCTACGAGCAGTACTTC.

The chain recombines TRBV12-3 or TRBV12-4 with TRBJ1-2; D uncertain. CDR3 length: 14 amino acids. The ends were cut back, 1 base at V and 6 bases at J, with 12 bases in the middle. The CDR3 is CASSLDEEGHGYTF. DNA for the CDR3: TGTGCCAGCAGTTTAGATGAGGAGGGCCATGGCTACACCTTC.

A few counts support this clonotype. The chain combines TRBV9 with TRBJ2-1, with 7 nucleotides matching TRBD2. V lost 2 bases and J lost 0; bases outside the gene matches: 11. CDR3 size: 18 residues. Germline CDR1 SGDLS, CDR2 YYNGEE. CDR3 sequence reads: CASSVLPRGESSYNEQFF. CDR3 nucleotide sequence: TGTGCCAGCAGCGTTCTCCCCCGGGGGGAGAGCTCCTACAATGAGCAGTTCTTC.

The genes are TRBV27 and TRBJ2-5, with D possibly being TRBD1 (6 bases). Trimming cost V 7 bases and J 4 bases, with 16 bases left between them. Germline CDR1 is MNHEY and CDR2 is SMNVEV (reference sequence). CDR3 length: 14 amino acids. Here the CDR3 reads CASTHPRGPETQYF. CDR3 nucleotides: TGTGCCAGCACCCACCCCAGGGGTCCAGAGACCCAGTACTTC.

This rearrangement joins TRBV6-2 or TRBV6-3 to TRBJ2-5, with 7 bases matching TRBD2. The DNA end is a closer match to TRBJ2-7, so the J assignment may be wrong. The CDR3 contains 15 residues. CDR1 is MNHEY and CDR2 is SVGEGT in the germline V gene. CDR3: CASNWLADLYIEQYF. CDR3 nucleotides: TGTGCCAGCAACTGGCTAGCGGACCTATATATCGAGCAGTACTTC.

The chain links TRBV3-1 to TRBJ1-4; D call uncertain. Trimming pared 4 bases from V and 10 bases from J, leaving 25 bases between. The CDR3 totals 17 residues. Germline CDR1 and CDR2: LGHDT and YNNKEL (reference sequence). CDR3 in DNA: TGTGCCAGCAGCCGTCACGTTGCGGGGAGAGTAGAGGGAAAACTGTTTTTT. As protein: CASSRHVAGRVEGKLFF.